The count of the clone carrying this TCR beta chain is one. Reverse transcription of 0.5 to 1 ug RNA was performed with random hexamers. By means of immunoSEQ multiplex PCR, TCR beta CDR3 spanning 54 Vbeta and 13 Jbeta underwent amplification. Each CDR3 protein gets one entry after TCRdb re-called the immunoSEQ multiplex PCR reads with MiXCR. This table has a few hundred thousand distinct CDR3 sequences, 85% to 95% appearing once. This sample is part of a study of CD8 T cells in Susac syndrome. V lost 0 bases and J lost 1, with 12 bases in between. The CDR3 length is 16 residues. Per germline, CDR1 LGHDT and CDR2 YNNKEL (reference sequence). CD8+ and CD4+ blood T cells underwent TCR beta sequencing. Patients with stable or active relapsing-remitting disease, all of them treatment-naive, made up the multiple sclerosis controls. Negative isolation was used for CD8+ and CD4+ T cells, and FACS enrichment was applied to TEMRA cells.

This receptor was taken from a human donor with multiple sclerosis. Material: CD4+ T cells from PBMCs. The chain combines TRBV3-1 with TRBJ1-1; no definite D call. CDR3 DNA: TGTGCCAGCAGCCAAGAGGGTCGCAGACCGAACACTGAAGCTTTCTTT. Protein sequence: CASSQEGRRPNTEAFF. Complete variable domain (other parts from reference TRBV3-1 and TRBJ1-1): DTAVSQTPKYLVTQMGNDKSIKCEQNLGHDTMYWYKQDSKKFLKIMFSYNNKELIINETVPNRFSPKSPDKAHLNLHINSLELGDSAVYFCASSQEGRRPNTEAFFGQGTRLTVV.